The text below deals with one T cell receptor (beta chain). Its antigen is not known. Sequencing was performed with immunoSEQ multiplex PCR; in TCRdb, only in-frame clones are kept and a portion is missing. This sample carries approximately 140,000 clones, about 90% of them seen once, and the ten largest clones take roughly 3.8%. V gave up 0 bases and J gave up 7 bases; unmatched junction bases: 1. CDR1 and CDR2 from the germline V gene are SGHRS and YFSETQ. The CDR3 sequence is 14 residues long. These data belong to a study of T cell responses to AZD1222 COVID-19 vaccine. Notes on the study in general: There were repertoire samples only from the period after the peak T cell response. Receipt of two AZD1222 doses was followed by a rise in Spike-specific TCR breadth and depth.

The chain links TRBV5-1 to TRBJ2-1; TRBD1 matches 10 bases. The TCR was taken from an adult who received the AZD1222 COVID-19 vaccine. The sequencing used peripheral blood, collected 28 days after the second AZD1222 dose. CDR3 nucleotide sequence: TGCGCCAGCAGCTTGGGACAGGGGGCAAATGAGCAGTTCTTC. It specifies CASSLGQGANEQFF.